This T cell receptor beta chain appears in the sequencing data of a study of blood T cell repertoires in COVID-19. For the study at large: The cDNA or gDNA used as material had been derived from T cells, B-cell-depleted T cells, or PBMCs.

In germline, CDR1 is SGHDN, CDR2 FVKESK. V dropped 1 base and J dropped 0 bases, with 14 bases sitting between them. This CDR3 has 17 amino acids. The Seattle patients, enrolled during active infection, were followed longitudinally. Sequenced by immunoSEQ multiplex PCR; TCRdb stores in-frame clones only, minus some. The sample holds 65,000 or so clones, over 80% seen once. The receptor's source is a man aged 25 to 40 with COVID-19, enrolled during active disease. This sequence joins TRBV14 and TRBJ2-3, with D possibly matching TRBD2 (5 bases). Material: peripheral blood. The CDR3 DNA reads TGTGCCAGCAGCCAAGGATACCGGGAATCTAGCACAGATACGCAGTATTTT. It yields the protein CASSQGYRESSTDTQYF.